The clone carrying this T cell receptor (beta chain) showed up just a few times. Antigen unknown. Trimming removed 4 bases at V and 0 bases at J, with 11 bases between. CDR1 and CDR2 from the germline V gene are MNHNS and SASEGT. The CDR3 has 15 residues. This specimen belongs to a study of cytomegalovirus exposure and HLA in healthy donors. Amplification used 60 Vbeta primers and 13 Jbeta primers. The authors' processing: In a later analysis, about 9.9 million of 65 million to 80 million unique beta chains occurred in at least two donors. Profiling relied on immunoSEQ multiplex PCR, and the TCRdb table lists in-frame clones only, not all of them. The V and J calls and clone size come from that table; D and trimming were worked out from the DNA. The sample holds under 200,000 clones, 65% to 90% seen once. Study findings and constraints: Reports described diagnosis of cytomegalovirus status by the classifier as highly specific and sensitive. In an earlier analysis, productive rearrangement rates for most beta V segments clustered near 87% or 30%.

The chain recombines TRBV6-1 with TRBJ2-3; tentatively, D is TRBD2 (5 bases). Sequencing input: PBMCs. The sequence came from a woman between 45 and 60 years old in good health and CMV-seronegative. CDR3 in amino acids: CASSGRAASTDTQYF. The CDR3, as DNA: TGTGCCAGCAGTGGGCGAGCGGCTAGCACAGATACGCAGTATTTT.